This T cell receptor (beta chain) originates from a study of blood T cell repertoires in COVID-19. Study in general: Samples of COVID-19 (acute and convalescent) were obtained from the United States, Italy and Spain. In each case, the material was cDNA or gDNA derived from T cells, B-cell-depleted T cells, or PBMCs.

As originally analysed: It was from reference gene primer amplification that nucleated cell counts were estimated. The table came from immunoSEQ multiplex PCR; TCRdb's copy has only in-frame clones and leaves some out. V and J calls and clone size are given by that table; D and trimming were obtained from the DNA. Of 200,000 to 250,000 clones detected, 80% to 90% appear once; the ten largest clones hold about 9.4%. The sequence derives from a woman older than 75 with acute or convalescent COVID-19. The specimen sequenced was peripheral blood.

The CDR3 DNA reads TGTGCCAGCAGCCTCCCCGGGGCCTACAATGAGCAGTTCTTC. Translating gives CASSLPGAYNEQFF. The V gene is TRBV4-2, the J gene TRBJ2-1; possible D gene TRBD2, 5 bases. The germline gives CDR1 LGHNA, CDR2 YNFKEQ. V was cut by 4 bases and J by 2 bases, with 9 bases left in between. The CDR3 totals 14 residues.